The following is a TCR beta chain sequence with its context. Source study methods: By means of reference gene primer amplification, nucleated cell counts were estimated. TCRdb's table, derived via immunoSEQ multiplex PCR, lists solely in-frame clones and lacks some. V and J calls and clone size follow that table, whereas D and trimming were derived from the DNA. The sample contains approximately 150,000 clones, more than 75% of which appear only once. These data originate in a study of blood T cell repertoires in COVID-19. About the study: The United States, Italy and Spain provided the acute and convalescent COVID-19 samples. The cDNA or gDNA used as material had been derived from T cells, B-cell-depleted T cells, or PBMCs.

The CDR3 has 11 amino acids. The germline V gene has CDR1 GTSNPN and CDR2 SVGIG (reference sequence). The source of this sequence is a human donor in a cohort sampled during active COVID-19. The sequencing input was peripheral blood. The chain is built from TRBV30 and TRBJ1-2; 9 bases map to TRBD1. The CDR3 reads CTGDRDVGYTF. Written as DNA, the CDR3 is TGTACCGGGGACAGGGACGTCGGCTACACCTTC.